Sequencing of this T cell receptor beta chain was carried out in a study of spatial heterogeneity in lung cancer. Across the study: Detection consistently captured more beta-chain sequences than alpha-chain sequences.

As to this clonotype: Its antigen is currently unknown.

The CDR3 totals 11 residues. The ends were cut back, 5 bases at V and 7 bases at J, with 9 bases in the middle. Per germline, CDR1 LGHDT and CDR2 YNNKEL (reference sequence). In the library, each TCR cDNA molecule bore its own unique molecular identifier. TCRdb used MiXCR to reprocess the 5' RACE reads, holding one entry per CDR3 protein. The table lists 89,000 or so distinct CDR3 sequences, more than 15% of them singletons. Points from the study as a whole: Circulating ubiquitous expanded tumor TCRs were observed more frequently at resection than at follow-up.

The time point was: sample taken at primary tumor resection. Whole RNA was taken from tumor, nontumor lung or frozen PBMC; it was then sequenced unsorted. The clonotype was recovered from a male donor with early-stage non-small cell lung cancer. The J gene is TRBJ2-7, the V gene TRBV3-1, with D unresolved. Specimen: PBMCs, collected at surgery. The CDR3 DNA reads as TGTGCCAGCAGCTGGGGTGATGAGCAGTACTTC. Amino acid sequence: CASSWGDEQYF.